The sequence of this T cell receptor beta chain was determined in a study of beta chain features in type 1 diabetes. Study overall: Patients did not differ from healthy donors in age, gender or cell yield. Study-wide points: Patients with Type 1 diabetes showed moderately but significantly shorter TCRB CDR3s in all four CD4+ subsets. Since sequencing was performed on cDNA, cells with high TCR expression could be over-represented.

V was pared by 5 bases and J by 2 bases, with 9 bases of the junction left unmatched. The V gene's germline CDR1 is SGHTA and CDR2 FQGNSA. The CDR3 has 18 residues. As to this clone: Antigen: not known.

The whole isolated RNA underwent reverse transcription, so sequencing captured expressed TCRB transcripts. Approximately 3.7 million reads per sample on average were obtained from naive, central memory and regulatory T cell samples. Data came from immunoSEQ multiplex PCR; TCRdb stores just in-frame clones and leaves some out. In the table there are some 900,000 clones, 15% to 20% of which are singletons. This rearrangement joins TRBV7-2 to TRBJ2-5, with 15 bases that match TRBD2. This clonotype was sampled from a woman younger than 35 in good health. The specimen was naive CD4+ T cells from blood. The CDR3 reads CASSPGLAGGVGQETQYF. For the CDR3, the DNA is TGTGCCAGCAGCCCTGGACTAGCGGGAGGGGTTGGACAAGAGACCCAGTACTTC.